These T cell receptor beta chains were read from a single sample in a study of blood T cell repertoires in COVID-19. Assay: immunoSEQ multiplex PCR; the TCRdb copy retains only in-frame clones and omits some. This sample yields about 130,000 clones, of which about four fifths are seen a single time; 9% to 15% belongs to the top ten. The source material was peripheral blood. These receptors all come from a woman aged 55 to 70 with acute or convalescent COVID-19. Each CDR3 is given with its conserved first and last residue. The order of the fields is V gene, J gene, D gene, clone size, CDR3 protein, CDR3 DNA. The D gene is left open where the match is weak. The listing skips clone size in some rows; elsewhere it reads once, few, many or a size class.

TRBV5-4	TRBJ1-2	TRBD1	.	CASSLDRGRGYTF	TGTGCCAGCAGTCTTGACAGGGGGAGAGGCTACACCTTC
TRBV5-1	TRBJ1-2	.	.	CASSPNQGTGYTF	TGCGCCAGCAGCCCTAACCAGGGTACTGGCTACACCTTC
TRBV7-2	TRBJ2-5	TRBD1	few	CASSLKVGTGGLQETQYF	TGTGCCAGCAGCTTGAAGGTCGGGACAGGGGGCCTGCAAGAGACCCAGTACTTC
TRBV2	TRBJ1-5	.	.	CASSVGGPINQPQHF	TGTGCCAGCAGTGTGGGAGGCCCAATAAATCAGCCCCAGCATTTT
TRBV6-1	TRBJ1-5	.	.	CASSEIGGAIQPQHF	TGTGCCAGCAGTGAAATAGGGGGGGCGATTCAGCCCCAGCATTTT
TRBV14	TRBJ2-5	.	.	CASGGAETQYF	TGTGCCAGTGGGGGGGCAGAGACCCAGTACTTC
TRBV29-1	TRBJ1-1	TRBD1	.	CSVIGQADTEAFF	TGCAGCGTCATCGGACAGGCGGACACTGAAGCTTTCTTT
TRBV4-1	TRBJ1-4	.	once	CASSQNEEKLFF	TGCGCCAGCAGCCAAAATGAGGAAAAACTGTTTTTT
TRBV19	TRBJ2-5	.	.	CASSAGQSQETQYF	TGTGCCAGTAGTGCTGGACAGAGTCAAGAGACCCAGTACTTC
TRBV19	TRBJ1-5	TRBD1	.	CASSTTGRQPQHF	TGTGCCAGTAGTACGACAGGGCGGCAGCCCCAGCATTTT
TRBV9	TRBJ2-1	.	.	CASSVGRTRSYNEQFF	TGTGCCAGCAGCGTAGGGAGAACTCGCTCCTACAATGAGCAGTTCTTC
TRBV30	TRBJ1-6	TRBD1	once	CAWSSGTGNSPLHF	TGTGCCTGGAGTAGCGGGACAGGGAATTCACCCCTCCACTTT
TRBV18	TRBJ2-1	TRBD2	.	CASSPASGGGHEQFF	TGTGCCAGCTCACCTGCTAGCGGGGGGGGACATGAGCAGTTCTTC
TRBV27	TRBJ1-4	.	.	CASSMGGVDEKLFF	TGTGCCAGCAGTATGGGGGGGGTAGATGAAAAACTGTTTTTT
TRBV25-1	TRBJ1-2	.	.	CASRARESNGYTF	TGTGCCAGCCGAGCGAGGGAGAGTAACGGCTACACCTTC
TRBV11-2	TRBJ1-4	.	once	CASSARQAFNEKLFF	TGTGCCAGCAGCGCAAGACAGGCTTTTAATGAAAAACTGTTTTTT
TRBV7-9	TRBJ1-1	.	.	CASSSTGFNTEAFF	TGTGCCAGCAGCTCTACAGGGTTCAACACTGAAGCTTTCTTT
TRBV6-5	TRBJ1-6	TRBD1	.	CASTLDRVNSPLHF	TGTGCCAGCACACTCGACAGGGTGAATTCACCCCTCCACTTT
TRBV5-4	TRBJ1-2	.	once	CASSFGGREYTF	TGTGCCAGCAGCTTTGGGGGGAGGGAATACACCTTC
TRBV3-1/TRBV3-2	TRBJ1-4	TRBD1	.	CASSTTGGNEKLFF	TGTGCCAGCAGCACGACAGGGGGAAATGAAAAACTGTTTTTT
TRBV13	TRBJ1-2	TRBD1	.	CASSLTGTGGPSGYTF	TGTGCCAGCAGCTTGACGGGCACAGGGGGCCCGAGTGGCTACACCTTC
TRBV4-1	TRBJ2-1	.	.	CASSQNVRPESSYNEQFF	TGCGCCAGCAGCCAGAACGTGCGGCCGGAATCCTCCTACAATGAGCAGTTCTTC
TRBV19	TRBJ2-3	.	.	CASSIGLVSTDTQYF	TGTGCCAGTAGTATAGGATTAGTGAGCACAGATACGCAGTATTTT
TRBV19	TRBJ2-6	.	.	CASSMEGAAAGANVLTF	TGTGCCAGTAGTATGGAAGGGGCGGCGGCTGGGGCCAACGTCCTGACTTTC
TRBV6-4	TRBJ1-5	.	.	CASKLTAEQEPQHF	TGTGCCAGCAAGTTGACGGCGGAGCAAGAGCCCCAGCATTTT
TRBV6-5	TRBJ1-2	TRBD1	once	CATNEGQGVYGYTF	TGTGCCACCAACGAAGGGCAGGGGGTCTATGGCTACACCTTC
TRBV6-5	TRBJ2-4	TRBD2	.	CASSYRRGLGEIQYF	TGTGCCAGCAGTTACCGGCGGGGACTAGGAGAAATTCAGTACTTC
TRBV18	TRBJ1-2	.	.	CASSPGNTYGYTF	TGTGCCAGCTCACCGGGCAATACCTATGGCTACACCTTC
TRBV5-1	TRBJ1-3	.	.	CASSTGLQEANTIYF	TGCGCCAGCAGCACGGGACTCCAGGAGGCAAACACCATATATTTT
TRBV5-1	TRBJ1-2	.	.	CASRGVGGNYGYTF	TGCGCCAGCAGGGGTGTCGGGGGAAACTATGGCTACACCTTC
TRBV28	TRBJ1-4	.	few	CASSSGMASEKLFF	TGTGCCAGCAGTTCCGGGATGGCTAGCGAAAAACTGTTTTTT
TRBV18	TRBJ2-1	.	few	CASSPLGAYNEQFF	TGTGCCAGCTCACCTCTAGGGGCCTACAATGAGCAGTTCTTC
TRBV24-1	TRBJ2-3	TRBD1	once	CATSDLRGSTDTQYF	TGTGCCACCAGTGATCTCAGGGGGAGCACAGATACGCAGTATTTT
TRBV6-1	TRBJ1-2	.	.	CASSEAPGTPHYGYTF	TGTGCCAGCAGCGAAGCCCCCGGGACACCCCACTATGGCTACACCTTC
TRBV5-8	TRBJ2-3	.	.	CASSLTGIGTQYF	TGTGCCAGCAGCTTGACGGGAATTGGTACGCAGTATTTT
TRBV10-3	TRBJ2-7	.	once	CAISDAVGRADEQYF	TGTGCCATCAGTGACGCTGTGGGCAGGGCAGACGAGCAGTACTTC
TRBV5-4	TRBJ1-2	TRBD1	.	CASSFGQGAVANYGYTF	TGTGCCAGCAGCTTCGGGCAGGGGGCTGTGGCTAACTATGGCTACACCTTC
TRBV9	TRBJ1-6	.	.	CASSNGTPYSPLHF	TGTGCCAGCAGCAATGGGACACCATATTCACCCCTCCACTTT
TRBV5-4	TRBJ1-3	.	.	CASPLAAGAFGNTIYF	TGTGCCAGCCCCTTGGCGGCAGGGGCGTTTGGAAACACCATATATTTT
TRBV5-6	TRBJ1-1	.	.	CASSLGRDGGNTEAFF	TGTGCCAGCAGCTTGGGTCGGGACGGGGGTAACACTGAAGCTTTCTTT
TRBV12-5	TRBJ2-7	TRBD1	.	CASGPTQGTEQYF	TGTGCTAGTGGCCCTACACAGGGGACCGAGCAGTACTTC
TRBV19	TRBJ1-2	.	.	CASSGLTSYGYTF	TGTGCCAGTAGTGGCTTGACAAGCTATGGCTACACCTTC
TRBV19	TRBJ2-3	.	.	CASSLIASTDTQYF	TGTGCCAGTAGTCTAATAGCCAGCACAGATACGCAGTATTTT
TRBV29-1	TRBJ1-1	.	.	CSVEATGLGEAFF	TGCAGCGTAGAAGCCACAGGGTTGGGTGAAGCTTTCTTT
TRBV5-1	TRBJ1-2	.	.	CASSLAWSENYGYTF	TGCGCCAGCAGCTTGGCCTGGTCAGAAAACTATGGCTACACCTTC
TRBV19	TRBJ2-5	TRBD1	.	CAGRQGRRGRGETQYF	TGTGCCGGGCGACAGGGGCGACGGGGTAGAGGAGAGACCCAGTACTTC
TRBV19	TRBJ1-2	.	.	CASSARAGNYGYTF	TGTGCCAGTAGTGCAAGGGCAGGGAACTATGGCTACACCTTC
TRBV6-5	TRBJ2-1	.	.	CASSSLGTLFRNEQFF	TGTGCCAGCAGTTCCCTCGGGACTCTATTCCGCAATGAGCAGTTCTTC